The 16 T cell receptor beta chains in this list originate from one sample, sequenced in a study of technical replicates of blood from a handful of donors. This table comes from immunoSEQ multiplex PCR, and its TCRdb copy is limited to in-frame clones, with some not included. The sample has about 62,000 clones, around 87% seen once. Input material: PBMCs. The receptors stem from a human donor in good health. Some clones in this sample may be carry-over from other donors' samples.

The rearrangement joins TRBV9 to TRBJ2-3; TRBD2 might be the D (5 bases). This CDR3 has 13 residues. Germline V gene sequence: CDR1 SGDLS, CDR2 YYNGEE. V lost 6 bases and J lost 5, with 13 bases in between. The CDR3 sequence: CASTGETKDTQYF. The CDR3 nucleotides read TGTGCCAGCACCGGGGAGACCAAAGATACGCAGTATTTT. Based on the CDR3 plus reference TRBV9 and TRBJ2-3, the full variable domain is DSGVTQTPKHLITATGQRVTLRCSPRSGDLSVYWYQQSLDQGLQFLIQYYNGEERAKGNILERFSAQQFPDLHSELNLSSLELGDSALYFCASTGETKDTQYFGPGTRLTVL.

The genes are TRBV7-2 and TRBJ1-5; 10 nucleotides align to TRBD1. Germline CDR1 reads SGHTA; CDR2 reads FQGNSA. With V trimmed by 5 bases and J by 7 bases, 8 bases remained unmatched. The CDR3 has 15 residues. The CDR3 region is CASSPTRDRGQPQHF. The CDR3 coding sequence is TGTGCCAGCAGCCCGACCCGGGACAGGGGACAGCCCCAGCATTTT. The entire variable domain, with the rest obtained from reference TRBV7-2 and TRBJ1-5, is as follows: GAGVSQSPSNKVTEKGKDVELRCDPISGHTALYWYRQSLGQGLEFLIYFQGNSAPDKSGLPSDRFSAERTGGSVSTLTIQRTQQEDSAVYLCASSPTRDRGQPQHFGDGTRLSIL.

This chain connects TRBV4-2 to TRBJ2-3, with a tentative D call TRBD2 (5 bases). The germline V and J ends were trimmed by 1 base and 3 bases, with 11 bases remaining between them. Germline CDR1 LGHNA, CDR2 YNFKEQ. This CDR3 contains 15 residues. CDR3 nucleotides: TGTGCCAGCAGCCAAGGTTACGGGAATACAGATACGCAGTATTTT. This gives the protein CASSQGYGNTDTQYF.

CDR3: CASSLERGSEKLFF. For the CDR3, the DNA is TGCGCCAGCAGCTTGGAAAGGGGGAGTGAAAAACTGTTTTTT. The chain carries TRBV5-1 and TRBJ1-4, with a possible D match to TRBD1 (6 bases). The CDR3 covers 14 residues. V was cut by 0 bases and J by 7 bases, with 10 bases left in between. Germline V CDR1 and CDR2: SGHRS, YFSETQ.

The CDR3 loop is CASSRGGQPQHF. The CDR3 DNA reads TGTGCCAGCAGCCGCGGAGGCCAGCCCCAGCATTTT. The gene calls are TRBV7-6 and TRBJ1-5; no firm D call. With 5 bases removed from V and 7 bases from J, the gap between germline ends came to 9 bases. The V gene's germline CDR1 is SGHVS and CDR2 FNYEAQ. CDR3 length: 12 amino acids.

The chain has TRBV6-5 and TRBJ1-2; TRBD1 matches 9 bases. V shed 2 bases, J shed 8 bases, and the junction held 6 bases outside the gene matches. Germline CDR1 is MNHEY and CDR2 is SVGAGI. This CDR3 comprises 14 residues. The CDR3 spells CASSYGTGREGYTF. The CDR3 DNA reads as TGTGCCAGCAGTTACGGGACAGGGAGAGAGGGCTACACCTTC.

At least ten counts were recorded for this clone. This chain joins TRBV4-3 and TRBJ2-1; TRBD2 matches 7 bases. Germline V gene sequence: CDR1 LGHNA, CDR2 YSLEER. Trimming cost V 0 bases and J 4 bases; bases outside gene matches: 6. There are 16 residues in the CDR3. The CDR3 is CASSQDTPGGYNEQFF. CDR3 bases: TGCGCCAGCAGCCAAGATACTCCGGGAGGATACAATGAGCAGTTCTTC.

The chain employs TRBV4-2 and TRBJ2-2, with 12 bases that match TRBD2. The V gene's germline CDR1 is LGHNA and CDR2 YNFKEQ. This CDR3 is built from 20 residues. V shed 0 bases and J 4 bases; nucleotides not matched to a gene: 12. The CDR3, as DNA: TGTGCCAGCAGCCAAGAAGGGGCTAGCGGGAGGGGGTCGGGCACCGGGGAGCTGTTTTTT. Translating gives CASSQEGASGRGSGTGELFF.

The V gene is TRBV10-1, the J gene TRBJ2-7; 8 positions match TRBD1. The CDR3 is made up of 14 amino acids. With 4 bases clipped from V and 4 bases from J, the junction kept 6 bases outside the gene matches. Germline V gene lookup returns CDR1 WNHNN and CDR2 SYGVQD (reference sequence). The CDR3 loop is CASSGRTGFYEQYF. The CDR3, as DNA: TGCGCCAGCAGTGGGCGGACAGGGTTTTACGAGCAGTACTTC.

The chain links TRBV2 to TRBJ1-1; possibly TRBD1 for D (6 bases). CDR3 size: 14 residues. In germline, CDR1 is SNHLY, CDR2 FYNNEI. V lost 3 bases to trimming and J lost 0 bases, with 8 bases between them. DNA for the CDR3: TGTGCCAGCAGTGAGAGGGGGTTGAACACTGAAGCTTTCTTT. Protein product: CASSERGLNTEAFF. Full variable domain (outside the CDR3, taken from reference TRBV2 and TRBJ1-1): EPEVTQTPSHQVTQMGQEVILRCVPISNHLYFYWYRQILGQKVEFLVSFYNNEISEKSEIFDDQFSVERPDGSNFTLKIRSTKLEDSAMYFCASSERGLNTEAFFGQGTRLTVV.

The chain is built from TRBV7-6 and TRBJ2-3; 13 bases line up with TRBD2. This CDR3 contains 15 residues. V lost 6 bases and J lost 2; bases outside the gene matches: 2. Germline loops: CDR1 SGHVS, CDR2 FNYEAQ. The CDR3 loop is CASRGTSGATDTQYF. The DNA of the CDR3 is TGTGCCAGCAGAGGGACTAGCGGGGCCACAGATACGCAGTATTTT.

This clone has just one count. The CDR3 is CASSLKRVGAKNIQYF. CDR3 DNA: TGTGCCAGCAGTTTAAAGCGGGTTGGGGCCAAAAACATTCAGTACTTC. The J gene is TRBJ2-4, the V gene TRBV2; TRBD2 might be the D (6 bases). The CDR3 is 16 amino acids. The V end was cut by 5 bases, the J end by 1 base, with 15 bases between. Germline V gives CDR1 SNHLY, CDR2 FYNNEI.

The gene calls are TRBV5-1 and TRBJ1-4; D is undetermined. The CDR3 totals 18 residues. The germline V and J ends were trimmed by 3 bases and 0 bases, with 18 bases remaining between them. Germline V gives CDR1 SGHRS, CDR2 YFSETQ. Written as DNA, the CDR3 is TGCGCCAGCAGCTCCTTGAGTCGCTCATTCTCAACTAATGAAAAACTGTTTTTT. Protein product: CASSSLSRSFSTNEKLFF. The variable domain in full, completed from reference TRBV5-1 and TRBJ1-4, reads KAGVTQTPRYLIKTRGQQVTLSCSPISGHRSVSWYQQTPGQGLQFLFEYFSETQRNKGNFPGRFSGRQFSNSRSEMNVSTLELGDSALYLCASSSLSRSFSTNEKLFFGSGTQLSVL.

The chain links TRBV7-3 to TRBJ1-2, with TRBD1 matching over 11 bases. CDR1 is SGHTA, CDR2 FQGTGA, per germline. This CDR3 spans 15 amino acids. V shed 5 bases and J 7 bases; nucleotides not matched to a gene: 9. The CDR3 loop is CASSIAGQGVGGYTF. The DNA for the CDR3 is TGTGCCAGCAGCATAGCGGGACAGGGGGTCGGTGGCTACACCTTC. The variable domain in full, with the rest retrieved from reference TRBV7-3 and TRBJ1-2, is GAGVSQTPSNKVTEKGKYVELRCDPISGHTALYWYRQSLGQGPEFLIYFQGTGAADDSGLPNDRFFAVRPEGSVSTLKIQRTERGDSAVYLCASSIAGQGVGGYTFGSGTRLTVV.

The rearrangement uses TRBV9 and TRBJ1-2; D might be TRBD1 (5 bases). Germline CDR1 and CDR2: SGDLS and YYNGEE. The CDR3 spans 14 residues. Between the trimmed V and J ends, which lost 0 bases and 4 bases, there was a span of 10 bases. CDR3 in DNA: TGTGCCAGCAGCGTAGAAGACAGTGTCTATGGCTACACCTTC. Translating it yields CASSVEDSVYGYTF. Supplemented by reference TRBV9 and TRBJ1-2, the full variable domain reads DSGVTQTPKHLITATGQRVTLRCSPRSGDLSVYWYQQSLDQGLQFLIQYYNGEERAKGNILERFSAQQFPDLHSELNLSSLELGDSALYFCASSVEDSVYGYTFGSGTRLTVV.

The count of this clone is one. The chain couples TRBV7-9 to TRBJ1-3; a possible D gene is TRBD1 (5 bases). Looked up from germline, CDR1 is SEHNR and CDR2 is FQNEAQ (reference sequence). Trimming removed 7 bases at V and 4 bases at J, with 14 bases between. CDR3 length: 14 amino acids. This CDR3 reads CASTWGGSGNTIYF. The CDR3 nucleotides are TGTGCCAGCACTTGGGGGGGGAGCGGAAACACCATATATTTT.